Shown below are 6 T cell receptor beta chains from a single sample sequenced in a study of OX40 agonist ivuxolimab in advanced cancers. Method: immunoSEQ multiplex PCR; TCRdb's copy keeps in-frame clones and lacks some. The sample lists around 68,000 clones, more than 75% occurring once. The sample consisted of CD4+ or CD8+ T cells sorted from blood, taken in a trial of the OX40 agonist ivuxolimab. The receptor set was obtained from an adult with an advanced solid tumor such as melanoma, head and neck, liver or kidney cancer.

CDR3 nucleotides: TGTGCCAGTAGTATGGGAGGACTAGCGGGAGTGATCGGGGAGCTGTTTTTT. Its translation: CASSMGGLAGVIGELFF. V is TRBV19 and J is TRBJ2-2; 13 bases are a match to TRBD2. The V gene end was trimmed by 3 bases and the J gene end by 7 bases; junction bases not matched to a gene: 8. The CDR3 spans 17 residues. Germline assignment: CDR1 LNHDA and CDR2 SQIVND (reference sequence). Full variable domain (rest looked up from reference TRBV19 and TRBJ2-2): DGGITQSPKYLFRKEGQNVTLSCEQNLNHDAMYWYRQDPGQGLRLIYYSQIVNDFQKGDIAEGYSVSREKKESFPLTVTSAQKNPTAFYLCASSMGGLAGVIGELFFGEGSRLTVL.

This clone has only a few counts. The chain couples TRBV5-1 to TRBJ2-1, with D possibly TRBD2 on 5 matching bases. V was clipped by 4 bases and J by 2 bases, with 19 bases between them. The germline V gene encodes CDR1 SGHRS and CDR2 YFSETQ. CDR3 length: 17 amino acids. The CDR3 protein is CASSPEHLGGPYNEQFF. The CDR3 region has the DNA TGCGCCAGCAGCCCAGAGCACTTGGGCGGGCCCTACAATGAGCAGTTCTTC. Filled out from reference TRBV5-1 and TRBJ2-1, the complete variable domain reads KAGVTQTPRYLIKTRGQQVTLSCSPISGHRSVSWYQQTPGQGLQFLFEYFSETQRNKGNFPGRFSGRQFSNSRSEMNVSTLELGDSALYLCASSPEHLGGPYNEQFFGPGTRLTVL.

The rearrangement links TRBV4-1 to TRBJ2-5; 10 nucleotides line up with TRBD2. With V trimmed by 6 bases and J by 5 bases, 9 bases remained unmatched. Germline V gene lookup returns CDR1 MGHRA and CDR2 YSYEKL. The CDR3 consists of 15 residues. CDR3 bases: TGCGCCAGCAGTTCTACTAGCGGGATCGGGGAGACCCAGTACTTC. The encoded protein is CASSSTSGIGETQYF.

In its sample, this clone was seen once. This chain uses TRBV6-1 with TRBJ2-7; D not certain. V was clipped by 5 bases and J by 6 bases, with 20 bases between them. The CDR3 is made up of 15 amino acids. Germline V gene lookup returns CDR1 MNHNS and CDR2 SASEGT. The CDR3 loop is CASSRPGPLRSEQYF. In DNA, the CDR3 is TGTGCCAGCAGTAGACCGGGTCCACTGAGGTCCGAGCAGTACTTC.

This clone is a singleton in its sample. The chain combines TRBV29-1 with TRBJ1-1; 7 bases agree with TRBD1. V lost 4 bases, J lost 0 bases, and 5 bases stayed unmatched. Germline-derived CDR1 and CDR2 are SQVTM and ANQGSEA. The CDR3 totals 14 residues. CDR3 bases: TGCAGCGTTGTAAAGGGGGCCCTGAACACTGAAGCTTTCTTT. This codes for CSVVKGALNTEAFF.

The chain combines TRBV5-1 with TRBJ2-7; D tentatively reads TRBD1 or TRBD2 (5 bases each). Germline V gene lookup returns CDR1 SGHRS and CDR2 YFSETQ. V shed 1 base and J shed 3 bases, with 11 bases lying between them. The CDR3 loop spans 14 amino acids. The chain's CDR3 is CASSLWGPGYEQYF. CDR3 coding DNA: TGCGCCAGCAGCTTGTGGGGACCGGGCTACGAGCAGTACTTC. Based on the CDR3 plus reference TRBV5-1 and TRBJ2-7, the full variable domain is KAGVTQTPRYLIKTRGQQVTLSCSPISGHRSVSWYQQTPGQGLQFLFEYFSETQRNKGNFPGRFSGRQFSNSRSEMNVSTLELGDSALYLCASSLWGPGYEQYFGPGTRLTVT.